This T cell receptor (beta chain) derives from a study of blood T cell repertoires in COVID-19. Study details: The study drew acute and convalescent COVID-19 samples from the United States, Italy and Spain. Sample material is recorded as cDNA or gDNA derived from T cells, B-cell-depleted T cells, or PBMCs.

Participant ages covered 18 to 89 years across around 22 US areas. Categorization into cohorts depended on clinical history that participants reported. Some clones are missing from TCRdb's copy, which holds only in-frame ones; the method was immunoSEQ multiplex PCR. This sample has 220,000 or so clones, with more than 75% found just once. CDR3 length: 14 amino acids. V gave up 7 bases and J gave up 4 bases, with 16 bases separating them. Germline values: CDR1 SGHTA, CDR2 FQGNSA. This clonotype was obtained from a woman between 50 and 59 years old who had recovered from COVID-19. Source material: PBMCs or T cells enriched from blood (not recorded which). The chain is built from TRBV7-2 and TRBJ2-5; D may be TRBD1 (5 bases). The CDR3, as DNA: TGTGCCAGCACTTCCCTCTGGGGCCGAGAGACCCAGTACTTC. Translation: CASTSLWGRETQYF. Using reference TRBV7-2 and TRBJ2-5 for the parts outside the CDR3, the full variable domain is GAGVSQSPSNKVTEKGKDVELRCDPISGHTALYWYRQSLGQGLEFLIYFQGNSAPDKSGLPSDRFSAERTGGSVSTLTIQRTQQEDSAVYLCASTSLWGRETQYFGPGTRLLVL.